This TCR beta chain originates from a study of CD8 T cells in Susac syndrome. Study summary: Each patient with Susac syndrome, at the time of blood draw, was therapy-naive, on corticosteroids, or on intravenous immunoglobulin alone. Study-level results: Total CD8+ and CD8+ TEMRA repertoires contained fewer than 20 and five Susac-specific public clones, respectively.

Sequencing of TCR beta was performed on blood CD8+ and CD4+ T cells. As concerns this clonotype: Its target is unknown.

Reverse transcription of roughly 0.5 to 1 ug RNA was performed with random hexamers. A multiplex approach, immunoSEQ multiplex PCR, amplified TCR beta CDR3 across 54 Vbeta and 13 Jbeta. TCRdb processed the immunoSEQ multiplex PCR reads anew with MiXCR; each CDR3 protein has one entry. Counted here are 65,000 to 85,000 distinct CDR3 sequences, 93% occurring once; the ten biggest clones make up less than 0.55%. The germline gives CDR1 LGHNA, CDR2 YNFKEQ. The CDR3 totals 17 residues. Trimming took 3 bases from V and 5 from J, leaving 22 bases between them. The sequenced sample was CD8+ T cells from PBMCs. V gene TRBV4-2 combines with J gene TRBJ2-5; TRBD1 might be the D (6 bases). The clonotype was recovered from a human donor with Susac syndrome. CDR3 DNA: TGTGCCAGCAGCCAGGCTTGGGGGCAGGGAATGTCGGAGACCCAGTACTTC. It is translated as CASSQAWGQGMSETQYF.